This T cell receptor beta chain was identified in a study of T cells in Graves' hyperthyroidism and ophthalmopathy. Amplified TCR beta CDR3 regions came from RNA transcripts. The HTBI primer set served for first-round RT-PCR of the TCR CDR3. From the multiplex PCR reads, TCRdb called clonotypes with MiXCR, one entry per CDR3 protein. This sample has around 350,000 distinct CDR3 sequences, with 15% to 19% found just once. The germline V gene has CDR1 MNHNS and CDR2 SASEGT. Germline trimming cut 5 bases from V and 7 bases from J; bases unmatched to any gene: 8. CDR3 size: 15 residues. The sequenced sample was blood. The V gene is TRBV6-1, the J gene TRBJ2-4; TRBD1 aligns across 10 bases. The clonotype originates from a woman between 18 and 30 years old with Graves' hyperthyroidism that later progressed to Graves' ophthalmopathy. CDR3 bases: TGTGCCAGCAGTCGATTAGCGGGACAGGGGAACATTCAGTACTTC. It yields the protein CASSRLAGQGNIQYF.